This TCR beta chain emerged from a study of control samples from healthy donors and cancer patients. The assay was immunoSEQ multiplex PCR, and TCRdb's table has in-frame clones only and misses some. Counted here are about 140,000 clones, less than 95% occurring once; the ten biggest clones make up 6% to 9%. The V gene's germline CDR1 is SGHVS and CDR2 FNYEAQ. The CDR3 runs 16 residues. Trimming removed 0 bases from V and 10 bases from J; junction bases left unmatched: 12. Sequenced input: blood. The source is a young man in good health. The rearrangement links TRBV7-6 to TRBJ2-5; the match to TRBD1 covers 9 bases. Written as DNA, the CDR3 is TGTGCCAGCAGCTTAGCTTTTGGCGGACAGGGGAGAGACCAGTACTTC. It codes for CASSLAFGGQGRDQYF. The whole variable domain, remainder taken from reference TRBV7-6 and TRBJ2-5, is GAGVSQSPRYKVTKRGQDVALRCDPISGHVSLYWYRQALGQGPEFLTYFNYEAQQDKSGLPNDRFSAERPEGSISTLTIQRTEQRDSAMYRCASSLAFGGQGRDQYFGPGTRLLVL.